The 25 T cell receptor beta chains given below trace back to one sample, sequenced in a study of neoadjuvant nivolumab and ipilimumab in lung cancer. Only in-frame clones appear in the TCRdb table, and some are missing; sequencing was by immunoSEQ multiplex PCR. The profile shows 7,500 to 9,000 clones, 79% of them singletons. The starting material was adjacent normal lung tissue, obtained after neoadjuvant nivolumab, alone or with ipilimumab, at or shortly before surgery. The source of these receptors is an adult with non-small cell lung cancer.

The gene calls are TRBV5-1 and TRBJ2-7, with TRBD1 as a possible D gene (6 bases). Germline loops: CDR1 SGHRS, CDR2 YFSETQ. The CDR3 is 16 residues long. V was clipped by 4 bases and J by 1 base, with 18 bases between them. CDR3 sequence: CASSLPTNRESYEQYF. The DNA of the CDR3 is TGCGCCAGCAGCCTCCCGACTAACAGGGAATCCTACGAGCAGTACTTC.

This clone was counted a few times. The DNA of the CDR3 is TGTGCCAGCAGCTCAACTCAGGGGGCCCACAATCAGCCCCAGCATTTT. Translating it yields CASSSTQGAHNQPQHF. The rearrangement joins TRBV5-6 to TRBJ1-5, with 8 bases fitting TRBD1. The V gene end was trimmed by 3 bases and the J gene end by 3 bases; junction bases not matched to a gene: 8. The CDR3 spans 16 residues. Germline CDR1 reads SGHDT; CDR2 reads YYEEEE.

Here the CDR3 DNA reads TGTGCCTGGAGCATGCAGGGAACGGGTGAAGCTTTCTTT. Amino acid sequence: CAWSMQGTGEAFF. The chain couples TRBV30 to TRBJ1-1; D may be TRBD1 (5 bases). In germline, CDR1 is GTSNPN, CDR2 SVGIG (reference sequence). V shed 3 bases and J shed 7 bases, with 15 bases lying between them. The CDR3 has 13 amino acids.

The CDR3 sequence: CACDRATYEQYF. The CDR3 nucleotides read TGTGCCTGCGACAGGGCTACCTACGAGCAGTACTTC. The genes are TRBV30 and TRBJ2-7, with 7 bases that match TRBD1. CDR3 length: 12 amino acids. The germline V gene has CDR1 GTSNPN and CDR2 SVGIG (reference sequence). The trim removed 6 bases at V and 2 bases at J, leaving 4 bases unmatched. The full variable domain, completed using reference TRBV30 and TRBJ2-7, is SQTIHQWPATLVQPVGSPLSLECTVEGTSNPNLYWYRQAAGRGLQLLFYSVGIGQISSEVPQNLSASRPQDRQFILSSKKLLLSDSGFYLCACDRATYEQYFGPGTRLTVT.

The chain joins TRBV18 to TRBJ2-3, with D unclear. The germline CDR1 and CDR2 sequences are KGHSH and LQKENI. This CDR3 is built from 12 residues. Trimming removed 2 bases at V and 5 bases at J, with 5 bases between. The CDR3 loop is CASSPTGDTQYF. CDR3 DNA sequence: TGTGCCAGCTCACCAACGGGAGATACGCAGTATTTT.

This clone was picked up one time. The chain uses TRBV19 and TRBJ2-1; D is perhaps TRBD1 (6 bases). The CDR3 contains 15 residues. V gave up 6 bases and J gave up 0 bases, with 12 bases separating them. Germline CDR1 and CDR2: LNHDA and SQIVND (reference sequence). CDR3 amino acids: CASRTDRSSYNEQFF. CDR3 bases: TGTGCCAGTAGGACAGACAGGAGCTCCTACAATGAGCAGTTCTTC. Filled out from reference TRBV19 and TRBJ2-1, the complete variable domain reads DGGITQSPKYLFRKEGQNVTLSCEQNLNHDAMYWYRQDPGQGLRLIYYSQIVNDFQKGDIAEGYSVSREKKESFPLTVTSAQKNPTAFYLCASRTDRSSYNEQFFGPGTRLTVL.

In its sample, this clone was seen once. V and J are TRBV6-5 and TRBJ2-5; possible D gene TRBD1, 6 bases. The germline V gene has CDR1 MNHEY and CDR2 SVGAGI. CDR3 length: 12 residues. V lost 8 bases and J lost 2, with 9 bases in between. Written as DNA, the CDR3 is TGTGCCAGCGGGGGCGGGCAAGAGACCCAGTACTTC. Translating gives CASGGGQETQYF.

This clone was seen a handful of times. This chain connects TRBV7-2 to TRBJ2-1; D assignment may be TRBD1 or TRBD2 (5 bases each). CDR3 length: 14 residues. V shed 0 bases and J shed 6 bases, with 9 bases lying between them. The germline V gene has CDR1 SGHTA and CDR2 FQGNSA. The chain's CDR3 is CASSLAAGANEQFF. In DNA form, the CDR3 reads TGTGCCAGCAGCTTAGCGGCCGGGGCCAATGAGCAGTTCTTC. Full variable domain (rest looked up from reference TRBV7-2 and TRBJ2-1): GAGVSQSPSNKVTEKGKDVELRCDPISGHTALYWYRQSLGQGLEFLIYFQGNSAPDKSGLPSDRFSAERTGGSVSTLTIQRTQQEDSAVYLCASSLAAGANEQFFGPGTRLTVL.

The genes are TRBV14 and TRBJ1-1; D is unclear. The germline CDR1 and CDR2 sequences are SGHDN and FVKESK. Between the trimmed V and J ends, which lost 0 bases and 9 bases, there was a span of 14 bases. The CDR3 totals 14 residues. CDR3 bases: TGTGCCAGCAGCCAAGATTATGAAGGTTTTAAAGCTTTCTTT. Translated, it gives CASSQDYEGFKAFF.

This rearrangement joins TRBV5-5 to TRBJ2-3; D unclear. Germline assignment: CDR1 SGHKS and CDR2 YYEKEE (reference sequence). CDR3 length: 15 amino acids. V lost 0 bases and J lost 0, with 8 bases in between. The DNA of the CDR3 is TGTGCCAGCAGCTTGGGTCAGTCTAGCACAGATACGCAGTATTTT. Translation: CASSLGQSSTDTQYF.

Written as DNA, the CDR3 is TGTGCCAGTAGGCCGCGGATTGGGAACACTGAAGCTTTCTTT. The encoded protein is CASRPRIGNTEAFF. V and J are TRBV19 and TRBJ1-1; D not resolved. Looked up from germline, CDR1 is LNHDA and CDR2 is SQIVND (reference sequence). Trimming left V 6 bases short and J 1 base short, with 12 bases between. CDR3 length: 14 amino acids. The whole variable domain, remainder taken from reference TRBV19 and TRBJ1-1, is DGGITQSPKYLFRKEGQNVTLSCEQNLNHDAMYWYRQDPGQGLRLIYYSQIVNDFQKGDIAEGYSVSREKKESFPLTVTSAQKNPTAFYLCASRPRIGNTEAFFGQGTRLTVV.

This clone was detected only a few times. The chain links TRBV4-3 to TRBJ2-7; TRBD2 might be the D (6 bases). Germline CDR1 reads LGHNA; CDR2 reads YSLEER. This CDR3 comprises 15 residues. The germline V and J ends were trimmed by 4 bases and 4 bases, with 17 bases remaining between them. CDR3 in DNA: TGCGCCAGCAGCCCCTCAGGGACTCCACCATACGAGCAGTACTTC. Protein product: CASSPSGTPPYEQYF.

This sequence joins TRBV6-1 and TRBJ1-4; D possibly corresponds to TRBD1 (5 bases). Germline V lookup: CDR1 MNHNS, CDR2 SASEGT. The CDR3 is 17 residues long. Trimming stripped 4 bases from V and 7 bases from J, with 22 bases between. Written as DNA, the CDR3 is TGTGCCAGCAGTGCGTGGGGGGACCCCCGGACGGGTGAAAAACTGTTTTTT. It encodes CASSAWGDPRTGEKLFF.

The chain links TRBV29-1 to TRBJ2-7, with D unresolved. V shed 4 bases and J shed 3 bases, with 16 bases lying between them. The V gene's germline CDR1 is SQVTM and CDR2 ANQGSEA. The CDR3 totals 14 residues. CDR3 amino acids: CSVVVQDAGYEQYF. CDR3 sequence (DNA): TGCAGCGTTGTCGTCCAGGACGCAGGCTACGAGCAGTACTTC.

The CDR3 nucleotides are TGTGCCAGCAGCTCAGGGAATCGGAACACTGAAGCTTTCTTT. The encoded protein is CASSSGNRNTEAFF. V and J are TRBV28 and TRBJ1-1; D may be TRBD1 (5 bases). Trimming took 6 bases from V and 1 from J, leaving 12 bases between them. The germline CDR1 and CDR2 sequences are MDHEN and SYDVKM. The CDR3 loop spans 14 amino acids.

The chain is built from TRBV9 and TRBJ2-1; 15 positions match TRBD2. This CDR3 region has 21 residues. Trimming took 1 base from V and 1 from J; bases not matched to a gene: 12. CDR1 and CDR2 (germline): SGDLS, YYNGEE. The CDR3 region is CASSVRSPGLAGGPSYNEQFF. CDR3 DNA sequence: TGTGCCAGCAGCGTACGATCACCGGGACTAGCGGGGGGACCGTCCTACAATGAGCAGTTCTTC.

V is TRBV2 and J is TRBJ1-6; no clear D gene. V was shortened by 1 base and J by 8 bases, with 12 bases between the two germline ends. The CDR3 runs to 15 residues. From germline, CDR1 is SNHLY and CDR2 FYNNEI. CDR3 residues: CASSEEGGLDSPLHF. The CDR3 nucleotides are TGTGCCAGCAGTGAAGAGGGTGGGCTTGATTCACCCCTCCACTTT. Supplemented by reference TRBV2 and TRBJ1-6, the full variable domain reads EPEVTQTPSHQVTQMGQEVILRCVPISNHLYFYWYRQILGQKVEFLVSFYNNEISEKSEIFDDQFSVERPDGSNFTLKIRSTKLEDSAMYFCASSEEGGLDSPLHFGNGTRLTVT.

The chain combines TRBV6-6 with TRBJ1-5; D might be TRBD1 (6 bases). Per the germline V gene, CDR1 is MNHNY and CDR2 is SVGAGI (reference sequence). The CDR3 spans 13 residues. The V gene lost 2 bases and the J gene lost 8 bases, with 10 bases spanning the gap. The CDR3 loop reads CASSYGGTKPQHF. In nucleotides, the CDR3 is TGTGCCAGCAGTTACGGGGGGACAAAGCCCCAGCATTTT.

The chain links TRBV5-1 to TRBJ2-5; D is uncertain. The CDR3 consists of 12 residues. Germline CDR1 reads SGHRS; CDR2 reads YFSETQ. V was shortened by 5 bases and J by 4 bases, with 9 bases between the two germline ends. CDR3 loop: CASSWVGETQYF. CDR3 DNA: TGCGCCAGCAGTTGGGTGGGAGAGACCCAGTACTTC.

This clone is a singleton in its sample. The V call is TRBV7-9, the J call TRBJ2-7; 11 bases match TRBD1. The CDR3 spans 18 residues. Germline CDR1 and CDR2: SEHNR and FQNEAQ (reference sequence). With 2 bases clipped from V and 5 bases from J, the junction kept 14 bases outside the gene matches. CDR3 nucleotide sequence: TGTGCCAGCAGCTTATTTCCCCGGGACAGGGGGTATGAAGACGAGCAGTACTTC. Translated: CASSLFPRDRGYEDEQYF. Full variable domain (rest looked up from reference TRBV7-9 and TRBJ2-7): DTGVSQNPRHKITKRGQNVTFRCDPISEHNRLYWYRQTLGQGPEFLTYFQNEAQLEKSRLLSDRFSAERPKGSFSTLEIQRTEQGDSAMYLCASSLFPRDRGYEDEQYFGPGTRLTVT.

CDR3 region: CASSLAGVHTEAFF. In DNA, the CDR3 is TGTGCCAGCAGCTTAGCTGGGGTTCACACTGAAGCTTTCTTT. The V and J genes are TRBV7-8 and TRBJ1-1; D call uncertain. The CDR3 contains 14 residues. The germline V and J ends were trimmed by 0 bases and 3 bases, with 8 bases remaining between them. The germline CDR1 and CDR2 sequences are SGHVS and FQNEAQ.

This clone was found once. The chain joins TRBV6-5 to TRBJ1-2, with 9 bases that match TRBD1. CDR3 length: 15 amino acids. The ends lost 5 bases at V and 1 base at J; junction bases unmatched: 5. Looked up from germline, CDR1 is MNHEY and CDR2 is SVGAGI. In DNA form, the CDR3 reads TGTGCCAGCAGTACCGGACAGGGGTATAACTATGGCTACACCTTC. Its protein is CASSTGQGYNYGYTF.

The chain carries TRBV7-2 and TRBJ2-7; D unresolved. Germline CDR1 and CDR2: SGHTA and FQGNSA. The length of the CDR3 is 13 residues. V was clipped by 1 base and J by 6 bases, with 10 bases between them. The CDR3 nucleotides are TGTGCCAGCAGCTTAGAGGTGGTGGTCGAGCAGTACTTC. It translates to CASSLEVVVEQYF.

V usage is TRBV19 and J usage is TRBJ1-1; D not certain. This CDR3 contains 13 residues. Germline loops: CDR1 LNHDA, CDR2 SQIVND (reference sequence). V was pared by 3 bases and J by 3 bases, with 8 bases between. The CDR3 DNA reads as TGTGCCAGTAGTATCGGTCGGGACACTGAAGCTTTCTTT. Translating it yields CASSIGRDTEAFF.

The chain carries TRBV6-6 and TRBJ1-5; D is possibly TRBD1 (6 bases). Trimming left V 6 bases short and J 4 bases short, with 19 bases between. The CDR3 has 16 residues. In germline, CDR1 is MNHNY, CDR2 SVGAGI (reference sequence). The DNA of the CDR3 is TGTGCCAGCAGCTGGGGGGGGCCGATTAATAATCAGCCCCAGCATTTT. Its protein product is CASSWGGPINNQPQHF.